The rows below give T cell receptor beta chains drawn from one sample of a study of blood T cell repertoires in COVID-19. Profiling relied on immunoSEQ multiplex PCR, and the TCRdb table lists in-frame clones only, not all of them. There are some 96,000 clones in the sample; 90% occur only once, and about 1.7% lies in the top ten. The material sequenced was peripheral blood. The source of these receptors is a man in his 60s with acute or convalescent COVID-19. Each CDR3 is given without its conserved first and last residue. D genes are given only for firm matches.

cdr3_aa: ASSLVTPGEKLF
d_call: NA
j_call: TRBJ1-4
cdr3_length: 12
v_call: TRBV5-1

cdr3_aa: ASSSGDRGNQETQY
d_call: TRBD1
j_call: TRBJ2-5
cdr3_length: 14
v_call: TRBV5-4

cdr3_aa: SVGIPQGYT
d_call: NA
j_call: TRBJ1-2
cdr3_length: 9
v_call: TRBV29-1

cdr3_aa: ASSRELYGYT
d_call: NA
j_call: TRBJ1-2
cdr3_length: 10
v_call: TRBV5-5

cdr3_aa: ATSRDLSEAGYGYT
d_call: NA
j_call: TRBJ1-2
cdr3_length: 14
v_call: TRBV15

cdr3_aa: ASSLRAGYGYT
d_call: NA
j_call: TRBJ1-2
cdr3_length: 11
v_call: TRBV12-3/TRBV12-4

cdr3_aa: ASREAGSNQPQH
d_call: NA
j_call: TRBJ1-5
cdr3_length: 12
v_call: TRBV6-5

cdr3_aa: ASSLGLRGKGSPLH
d_call: NA
j_call: TRBJ1-6
cdr3_length: 14
v_call: TRBV5-1

cdr3_aa: ASRTGGSSYSPLH
d_call: NA
j_call: TRBJ1-6
cdr3_length: 13
v_call: TRBV7-2

cdr3_aa: ASSESPSTEAF
d_call: NA
j_call: TRBJ1-1
cdr3_length: 11
v_call: TRBV6-1

cdr3_aa: AIRGTSGAQETQY
d_call: TRBD2
j_call: TRBJ2-5
cdr3_length: 13
v_call: TRBV10-3

cdr3_aa: ASSYTQGREQY
d_call: NA
j_call: TRBJ2-7
cdr3_length: 11
v_call: TRBV6-5

cdr3_aa: AISDRTNANYGYT
d_call: NA
j_call: TRBJ1-2
cdr3_length: 13
v_call: TRBV10-3

cdr3_aa: ASSVYMNTEAF
d_call: NA
j_call: TRBJ1-1
cdr3_length: 11
v_call: TRBV5-1

cdr3_aa: ATLNRVNTEAF
d_call: NA
j_call: TRBJ1-1
cdr3_length: 11
v_call: TRBV6-5

cdr3_aa: ASSPGLPRETQY
d_call: TRBD2
j_call: TRBJ2-5
cdr3_length: 12
v_call: TRBV5-5

cdr3_aa: ASSIFREGYT
d_call: NA
j_call: TRBJ1-2
cdr3_length: 10
v_call: TRBV19

cdr3_aa: ASSESGRQNTEAF
d_call: NA
j_call: TRBJ1-1
cdr3_length: 13
v_call: TRBV10-1

cdr3_aa: ASSELRYYGYT
d_call: NA
j_call: TRBJ1-2
cdr3_length: 11
v_call: TRBV6-1

cdr3_aa: ASSIDYNRGWETQY
d_call: TRBD1
j_call: TRBJ2-5
cdr3_length: 14
v_call: TRBV19